This T cell receptor (beta chain) was captured by sequencing in a study of T cells in Graves' hyperthyroidism and ophthalmopathy. The CDR3 spans 14 residues. Germline V lookup: CDR1 SGHRS, CDR2 YFSETQ. V was pared by 0 bases and J by 4 bases, with 8 bases between. This clonotype was recorded at least ten times. Using RNA transcripts as the source, TCR beta CDR3 regions were amplified. First-round RT-PCR of the TCR CDR3 relied on the HTBI primer set. TCRdb called the multiplex PCR reads again in MiXCR, with one record for every CDR3 protein. The sample has 340,000 or so distinct CDR3 sequences; roughly a fifth are singletons.

Sequenced material: blood. The receptor comes from a woman aged 45-60 years with Graves' hyperthyroidism. The chain combines TRBV5-1 with TRBJ1-5; weak D call: TRBD1 (6 bases). CDR3 sequence: CASSLGQENQPQHF. The DNA of the CDR3 is TGCGCCAGCAGCTTGGGACAGGAAAATCAGCCCCAGCATTTT. Full variable domain (outside the CDR3, taken from reference TRBV5-1 and TRBJ1-5): KAGVTQTPRYLIKTRGQQVTLSCSPISGHRSVSWYQQTPGQGLQFLFEYFSETQRNKGNFPGRFSGRQFSNSRSEMNVSTLELGDSALYLCASSLGQENQPQHFGDGTRLSIL.